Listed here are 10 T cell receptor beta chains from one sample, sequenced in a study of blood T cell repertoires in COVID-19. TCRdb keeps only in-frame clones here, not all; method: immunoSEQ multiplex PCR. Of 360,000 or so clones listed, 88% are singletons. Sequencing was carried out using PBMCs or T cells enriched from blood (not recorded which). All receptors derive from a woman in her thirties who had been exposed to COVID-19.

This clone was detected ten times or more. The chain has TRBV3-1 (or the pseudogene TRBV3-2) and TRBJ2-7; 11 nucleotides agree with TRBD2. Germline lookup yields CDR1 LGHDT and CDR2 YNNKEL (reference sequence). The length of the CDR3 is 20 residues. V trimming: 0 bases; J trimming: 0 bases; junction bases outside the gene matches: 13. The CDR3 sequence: CASSQDIPSGRISSSYEQYF. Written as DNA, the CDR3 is TGTGCCAGCAGCCAAGATATCCCTAGCGGGAGGATATCCTCCTCCTACGAGCAGTACTTC.

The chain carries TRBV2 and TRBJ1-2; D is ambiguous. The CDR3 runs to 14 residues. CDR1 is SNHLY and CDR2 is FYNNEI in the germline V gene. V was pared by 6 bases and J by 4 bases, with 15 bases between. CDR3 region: CASSRREALYGYTF. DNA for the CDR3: TGTGCCAGCAGCCGGCGGGAAGCCCTCTATGGCTACACCTTC.

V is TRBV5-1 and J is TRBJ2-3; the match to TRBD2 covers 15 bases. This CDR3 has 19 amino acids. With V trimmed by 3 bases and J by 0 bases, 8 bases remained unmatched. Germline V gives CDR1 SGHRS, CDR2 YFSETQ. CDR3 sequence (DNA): TGCGCCAGCAGCTCCGGACTAGCGGGAGGGTTGTCTAGCACAGATACGCAGTATTTT. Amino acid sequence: CASSSGLAGGLSSTDTQYF. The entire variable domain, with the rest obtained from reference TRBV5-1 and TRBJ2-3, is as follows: KAGVTQTPRYLIKTRGQQVTLSCSPISGHRSVSWYQQTPGQGLQFLFEYFSETQRNKGNFPGRFSGRQFSNSRSEMNVSTLELGDSALYLCASSSGLAGGLSSTDTQYFGPGTRLTVL.

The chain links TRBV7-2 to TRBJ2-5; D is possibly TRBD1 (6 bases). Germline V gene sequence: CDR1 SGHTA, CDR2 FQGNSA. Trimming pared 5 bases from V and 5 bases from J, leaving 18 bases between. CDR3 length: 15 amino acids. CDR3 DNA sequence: TGTGCCAGCAGCATCGGGACACCGGCGAGGGAGACCCAGTACTTC. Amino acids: CASSIGTPARETQYF. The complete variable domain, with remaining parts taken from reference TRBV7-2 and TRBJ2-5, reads GAGVSQSPSNKVTEKGKDVELRCDPISGHTALYWYRQSLGQGLEFLIYFQGNSAPDKSGLPSDRFSAERTGGSVSTLTIQRTQQEDSAVYLCASSIGTPARETQYFGPGTRLLVL.

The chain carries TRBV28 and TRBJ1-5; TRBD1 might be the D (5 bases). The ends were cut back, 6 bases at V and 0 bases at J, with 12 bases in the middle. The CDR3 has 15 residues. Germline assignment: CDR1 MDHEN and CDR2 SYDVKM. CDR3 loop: CASSWGSHSNQPQHF. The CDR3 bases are TGTGCCAGCAGCTGGGGCAGCCATAGCAATCAGCCCCAGCATTTT.

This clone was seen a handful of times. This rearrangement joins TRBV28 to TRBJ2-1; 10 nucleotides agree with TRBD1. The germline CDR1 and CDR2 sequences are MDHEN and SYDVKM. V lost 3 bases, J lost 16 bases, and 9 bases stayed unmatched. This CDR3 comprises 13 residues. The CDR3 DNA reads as TGTGCCAGCAGTTTTTCTGACGGGACAGGGGATTTCTTC. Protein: CASSFSDGTGDFF.

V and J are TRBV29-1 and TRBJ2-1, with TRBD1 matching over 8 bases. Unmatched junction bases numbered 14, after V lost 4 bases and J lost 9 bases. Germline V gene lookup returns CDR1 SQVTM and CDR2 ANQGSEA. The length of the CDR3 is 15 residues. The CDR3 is CSVGRADRVFGEQFF. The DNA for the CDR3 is TGCAGCGTTGGGCGGGCGGACAGGGTCTTCGGTGAGCAGTTCTTC.

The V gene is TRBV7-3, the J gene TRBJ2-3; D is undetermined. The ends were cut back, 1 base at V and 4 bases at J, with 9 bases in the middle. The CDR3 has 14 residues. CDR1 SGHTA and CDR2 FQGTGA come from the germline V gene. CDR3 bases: TGTGCCAGCAGCTTAAGCGTTCTAGCAGATACGCAGTATTTT. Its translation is CASSLSVLADTQYF.

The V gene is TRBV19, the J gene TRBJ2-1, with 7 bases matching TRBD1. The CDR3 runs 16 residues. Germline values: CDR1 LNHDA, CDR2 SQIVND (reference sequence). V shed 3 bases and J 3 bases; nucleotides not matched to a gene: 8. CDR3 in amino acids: CASSMKTGALYNEQFF. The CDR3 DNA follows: TGTGCCAGTAGTATGAAAACAGGGGCCCTCTACAATGAGCAGTTCTTC.

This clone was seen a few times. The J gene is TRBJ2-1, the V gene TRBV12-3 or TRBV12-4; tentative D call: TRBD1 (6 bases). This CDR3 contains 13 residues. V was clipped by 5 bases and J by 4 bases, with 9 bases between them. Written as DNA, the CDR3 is TGTGCCAGCAGTGTACAGGGATACAATGAGCAGTTCTTC. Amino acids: CASSVQGYNEQFF.